This T cell receptor (beta chain) was profiled in a study of cytomegalovirus exposure and HLA in healthy donors. Across the study: Researchers previously reported finding roughly 120 million unique TCR beta sequences from about 179 million T cells.

The CDR3 is made up of 15 amino acids. Looked up from germline, CDR1 is SGDLS and CDR2 is YYNGEE. Trimming left V 0 bases short and J 0 bases short, with 8 bases between. The study ran its PCR with 60 Vbeta and 13 Jbeta primers. Libraries were prepared by immunoSEQ multiplex PCR; TCRdb keeps only in-frame clonotypes and omits some of them. Among about 150,000 clones listed, over 60% were seen once. The TCR originated in a woman aged 60-75 years in good health and CMV-seronegative. Specimen: PBMCs. The chain carries TRBV9 and TRBJ2-3; D remains unclear. CDR3 amino acids: CASSVAASSTDTQYF. CDR3 nucleotide sequence: TGTGCCAGCAGCGTAGCTGCGTCTAGCACAGATACGCAGTATTTT.